Listed here are 27 T cell receptor beta chains from one sample, sequenced in a study of cytomegalovirus exposure and HLA in healthy donors. The PCR made use of 60 Vbeta and 13 Jbeta primers. Sequenced by immunoSEQ multiplex PCR; TCRdb stores in-frame clones only, minus some. The table includes approximately 100,000 clones, about 77% detected once. The material sequenced was PBMCs. Every receptor here comes from a woman under 30 in good health and CMV-seropositive.

This chain uses TRBV28 with TRBJ2-7; D gene unclear. With 6 bases removed from V and 1 base from J, the gap between germline ends came to 13 bases. Germline V CDR1 and CDR2: MDHEN, SYDVKM. CDR3 length: 14 amino acids. CDR3 in amino acids: CASSPGGESYEQYF. The CDR3 region has the DNA TGTGCCAGCAGCCCCGGCGGAGAGTCCTACGAGCAGTACTTC.

This clone showed up just a few times. V and J are TRBV10-3 and TRBJ2-3; the match to TRBD2 covers 11 bases. The germline V gene has CDR1 ENHRY and CDR2 SYGVKD. Trimming cost V 6 bases and J 7 bases; bases outside gene matches: 6. There are 14 residues in the CDR3. CDR3 loop: CAIRTSGSRYTQYF. The CDR3 region has the DNA TGTGCCATCAGAACTAGCGGGAGTAGATATACGCAGTATTTT.

CDR3 bases: TGTGCCAGCAGCTTAGCGGGGCTTGGTGGCTATGGCTACACCTTC. Encoded protein: CASSLAGLGGYGYTF. The V gene is TRBV7-2, the J gene TRBJ1-2; D might be TRBD1 (5 bases). In germline, CDR1 is SGHTA, CDR2 FQGNSA. Trimming took off 0 bases at V and 4 bases at J, with 12 bases between the two ends. The CDR3 consists of 15 residues.

The V and J genes are TRBV2 and TRBJ2-1; 7 bases are a match to TRBD2. V shed 2 bases and J 2 bases; nucleotides not matched to a gene: 3. Germline V gene lookup returns CDR1 SNHLY and CDR2 FYNNEI. The CDR3 has 15 amino acids. The CDR3: CASSERLAAYNEQFF. The CDR3 DNA follows: TGTGCCAGCAGTGAAAGACTAGCTGCCTACAATGAGCAGTTCTTC.

To note about this clone: Other DNA sequences in the same sample also yield this CDR3. The rearrangement joins TRBV5-1 to TRBJ2-3; D gene uncertain. V was shortened by 0 bases and J by 5 bases, with 4 bases between the two germline ends. The CDR3 covers 12 residues. Germline V CDR1 and CDR2: SGHRS, YFSETQ. CDR3 residues: CASSLAGDTQYF. As DNA, the CDR3 is TGCGCCAGCAGCTTGGCGGGAGATACGCAGTATTTT.

The chain combines TRBV19 with TRBJ1-1; D is ambiguous. Deletions cut 3 bases from V and 0 bases from J, with 11 bases between. This CDR3 comprises 15 residues. Germline V gene lookup returns CDR1 LNHDA and CDR2 SQIVND (reference sequence). CDR3 region: CASSIGRRMNTEAFF. DNA for the CDR3: TGTGCCAGTAGTATCGGTCGGAGAATGAACACTGAAGCTTTCTTT.

This chain joins TRBV10-3 and TRBJ1-2; the match to TRBD1 covers 8 bases. This CDR3 is built from 12 residues. The J segment lost 3 bases and the V segment lost 10 bases, leaving 4 bases of the junction unmatched. Germline loops: CDR1 ENHRY, CDR2 SYGVKD. The CDR3: CANGQGDYGYTF. The CDR3, as DNA: TGTGCCAACGGACAGGGCGACTATGGCTACACCTTC.

The chain uses TRBV28 and TRBJ1-5, with a weak D call TRBD1 (5 bases). The V gene's germline CDR1 is MDHEN and CDR2 SYDVKM. Trimming cost V 6 bases and J 4 bases, with 13 bases left between them. CDR3 length: 14 residues. CDR3 nucleotides: TGTGCCAGCAGGACGACAGAGACTAATCAGCCCCAGCATTTT. The encoded protein is CASRTTETNQPQHF.

This rearrangement joins TRBV6-5 to TRBJ1-1; 8 bases are shared with TRBD1. CDR1 and CDR2 (germline): MNHEY, SVGAGI. This CDR3 is 14 amino acids long. Trimming cost V 5 bases and J 5 bases; bases outside gene matches: 7. The CDR3 protein is CASSPGTGTTEAFF. Written as DNA, the CDR3 is TGTGCCAGCAGTCCCGGGACAGGTACAACTGAAGCTTTCTTT.

The rearrangement links TRBV5-6 to TRBJ1-2; a possible D gene is TRBD1 (5 bases). The germline V gene encodes CDR1 SGHDT and CDR2 YYEEEE. V was cut by 0 bases and J by 5 bases, with 14 bases left in between. This CDR3 contains 15 residues. CDR3 sequence (DNA): TGTGCCAGCAGCTTGGCCGGGCTTCAGGGATATGGCTACACCTTC. It codes for CASSLAGLQGYGYTF.

The chain carries TRBV9 and TRBJ1-2; TRBD1 is a possible D gene (6 bases). Trimming pared 3 bases from V and 2 bases from J, leaving 14 bases between. CDR1 is SGDLS, CDR2 YYNGEE, per germline. This CDR3 is 15 amino acids long. The CDR3 DNA is TGTGCCAGCAGCGGACGGACAGAATCGAACTATGGCTACACCTTC. This gives the protein CASSGRTESNYGYTF.

This sequence joins TRBV9 and TRBJ2-3, with D tentatively TRBD1 (6 bases). CDR3 length: 15 amino acids. Per germline, CDR1 SGDLS and CDR2 YYNGEE. V lost 6 bases and J lost 4, with 18 bases in between. The CDR3 region has the DNA TGTGCCAGCACCATGGGGGCAGTGGGCGCAGATACGCAGTATTTT. Its translation is CASTMGAVGADTQYF.

This chain joins TRBV28 and TRBJ2-1, with unresolved D. V was trimmed by 1 base and J by 7 bases, leaving 11 bases between them. Germline CDR1 is MDHEN and CDR2 is SYDVKM. The CDR3 extends over 14 amino acids. This CDR3 reads CASSLLGPTNEQFF. CDR3 sequence (DNA): TGTGCCAGCAGTTTATTGGGCCCCACGAATGAGCAGTTCTTC.

The J gene is TRBJ2-7, the V gene TRBV5-1; TRBD2 agrees at 7 bases. Trimming took 7 bases from V and 7 from J; bases not matched to a gene: 17. There are 15 residues in the CDR3. The germline gives CDR1 SGHRS, CDR2 YFSETQ. In DNA, the CDR3 is TGCGCCAGCGGCCCTGGGACTATGTCCGCGGGGGAGCAGTACTTC. The encoded protein is CASGPGTMSAGEQYF.

The rearrangement uses TRBV19 and TRBJ1-1, with 9 positions matching TRBD1. This CDR3 has 15 residues. The germline gives CDR1 LNHDA, CDR2 SQIVND (reference sequence). Trimming took 7 bases from V and 2 from J; bases not matched to a gene: 8. CDR3 DNA: TGTGCCAGTATTTACCGGACAGGGGTTAACACTGAAGCTTTCTTT. It translates to CASIYRTGVNTEAFF.

This clone was detected only once. This chain links TRBV6-5 with TRBJ1-2, with 11 bases aligning to TRBD1. Per germline, CDR1 MNHEY and CDR2 SVGAGI. The CDR3 spans 14 residues. V was clipped by 6 bases and J by 5 bases; unmatched bases: 5. DNA for the CDR3: TGTGCCAGCAGACCCGGGACAGGGGGGTATGGCTACACCTTC. This encodes CASRPGTGGYGYTF.

This clone was found a few times. CDR3 sequence: CASSAMPGQGDTEAFF. The CDR3 nucleotides are TGTGCCAGCTCAGCAATGCCGGGACAGGGGGACACTGAAGCTTTCTTT. The V call is TRBV18, the J call TRBJ1-1; 11 positions agree with TRBD1. This CDR3 is built from 16 residues. The V and J ends lost 5 bases and 3 bases, in that order; junction bases with no gene match: 8. Germline-derived CDR1 and CDR2 are KGHSH and LQKENI.

The rearrangement links TRBV18 to TRBJ1-6, with a weak D call TRBD1 (6 bases). The germline V gene has CDR1 KGHSH and CDR2 LQKENI. The germline V and J ends were trimmed by 4 bases and 2 bases, with 9 bases remaining between them. The length of the CDR3 is 15 residues. CDR3 DNA sequence: TGTGCCAGCTCACAACAGGGAGCCTATAATTCACCCCTCCACTTT. It encodes CASSQQGAYNSPLHF.

V is TRBV2 and J is TRBJ2-3; TRBD2 agrees at 11 bases. Germline V lookup: CDR1 SNHLY, CDR2 FYNNEI. The ends lost 2 bases at V and 0 bases at J; junction bases unmatched: 10. This CDR3 contains 19 residues. The CDR3 spells CASSELGTSGTFSTDTQYF. CDR3 DNA: TGTGCCAGCAGTGAACTGGGGACTAGCGGAACCTTTAGCACAGATACGCAGTATTTT.

V and J are TRBV6-5 and TRBJ1-5; 9 positions agree with TRBD1. Trimming at V came to 8 bases and at J to 4 bases, leaving 3 bases not matched to a gene. Germline-derived CDR1 and CDR2 are MNHEY and SVGAGI. This CDR3 comprises 13 residues. DNA of the CDR3: TGTGCCAGCCTCGACAGGGGGAATCAGCCCCAGCATTTT. Protein sequence: CASLDRGNQPQHF.

V usage is TRBV6-1 and J usage is TRBJ1-2; no clear D. Trimming removed 3 bases from V and 4 bases from J, with 15 bases in between. CDR3 length: 15 residues. Germline V gives CDR1 MNHNS, CDR2 SASEGT. CDR3 sequence reads: CASSELTLPTYGYTF. The CDR3 DNA reads as TGTGCCAGCAGTGAGTTGACTCTCCCCACCTATGGCTACACCTTC.

The gene calls are TRBV7-8 and TRBJ1-1; D remains ambiguous. V was clipped by 1 base and J by 5 bases, with 8 bases between them. The CDR3 loop spans 13 amino acids. Germline CDR1 is SGHVS and CDR2 is FQNEAQ. The CDR3 sequence: CASSLGGQTEAFF. The CDR3 DNA reads TGTGCCAGCAGCTTAGGTGGCCAAACTGAAGCTTTCTTT.

The V call is TRBV5-4, the J call TRBJ2-2; perhaps TRBD1 as D (5 bases). CDR1 and CDR2 (germline): SGHNT, YYREEE (reference sequence). V gave up 0 bases and J gave up 8 bases, with 11 bases separating them. The CDR3 has 14 amino acids. CDR3 protein: CASSLASRAGELFF. CDR3 DNA sequence: TGTGCCAGCAGCTTGGCGAGCAGGGCTGGGGAGCTGTTTTTT.

The chain links TRBV27 to TRBJ1-3; D gene ambiguous. Trimming took off 4 bases at V and 4 bases at J, with 11 bases between the two ends. The CDR3 has 14 residues. Germline V gives CDR1 MNHEY, CDR2 SMNVEV (reference sequence). Here the CDR3 reads CASSWAQGGNTIYF. For the CDR3, the DNA is TGTGCCAGCAGTTGGGCTCAAGGAGGAAACACCATATATTTT.

This clone was seen once. The V call is TRBV19, the J call TRBJ2-5, with D possibly TRBD2 on 6 matching bases. Deletions cut 4 bases from V and 0 bases from J, with 18 bases between. From germline, CDR1 is LNHDA and CDR2 SQIVND (reference sequence). The CDR3 spans 17 residues. The CDR3 DNA reads as TGTGCCAGTAGTACACTCGGGGGATTAAGGTACCAAGAGACCCAGTACTTC. Translating gives CASSTLGGLRYQETQYF. Complete variable domain (other parts from reference TRBV19 and TRBJ2-5): DGGITQSPKYLFRKEGQNVTLSCEQNLNHDAMYWYRQDPGQGLRLIYYSQIVNDFQKGDIAEGYSVSREKKESFPLTVTSAQKNPTAFYLCASSTLGGLRYQETQYFGPGTRLLVL.

The chain links TRBV7-2 to TRBJ2-7, with D possibly matching TRBD2 (5 bases). V was pared by 2 bases and J by 4 bases, with 9 bases between. CDR1 and CDR2 from the germline V gene are SGHTA and FQGNSA. The CDR3 has 13 amino acids. The CDR3 here is CASSLTPGYEQYF. CDR3 coding DNA: TGTGCCAGCAGCTTAACCCCGGGGTACGAGCAGTACTTC. The whole variable domain, filled in from reference TRBV7-2 and TRBJ2-7, reads GAGVSQSPSNKVTEKGKDVELRCDPISGHTALYWYRQSLGQGLEFLIYFQGNSAPDKSGLPSDRFSAERTGGSVSTLTIQRTQQEDSAVYLCASSLTPGYEQYFGPGTRLTVT.

The chain couples TRBV27 to TRBJ2-1; 11 bases are a match to TRBD2. In germline, CDR1 is MNHEY, CDR2 SMNVEV (reference sequence). The J segment lost 9 bases and the V segment lost 5 bases, leaving 12 bases of the junction unmatched. CDR3 length equals 16 residues. The CDR3 sequence: CASSITLAGGPGEQFF. DNA for the CDR3: TGTGCCAGCAGTATAACTTTAGCGGGAGGGCCGGGTGAGCAGTTCTTC.